Below, one T cell receptor beta chain is given with its context. Its target is not known. The sample originates from a study of shared clonotypes between healthy human individuals. Deep-level assay runs were performed. Assay used: immunoSEQ multiplex PCR; TCRdb lists only in-frame clones, some missing. The sample comprises about 2.1 million clones, roughly 95% of which are singletons, and 1.5% to 2% rests with the top ten. The CDR3 is made up of 13 amino acids. V gave up 1 base and J gave up 8 bases; unmatched junction bases: 4. The germline V gene encodes CDR1 SEHNR and CDR2 FQNEAQ (reference sequence). Naive CD8 isolation took CD45RO-negative cells positively selected for CCR7 and excluded terminally differentiated effector memory CD45RA+ cells. The study, taken as a whole, reports: Only blood was sampled, and tissue TCR repertoires likely differ from blood ones. For naive CD4 cells, 4.5% to 6.5% of clonotypes were shared across a few donors.

The genes are TRBV7-9 and TRBJ1-2; 7 bases are shared with TRBD1. The origin of this receptor is a man in his late teens or twenties in good health. Some clones in this sample may be carry-over from other donors' samples. Specimen: naive CD8+ T cells from PBMCs. CDR3 nucleotides: TGTGCCAGCAGCTTAGGGGGACAGTGGGGCTACACCTTC. Translated, it gives CASSLGGQWGYTF.